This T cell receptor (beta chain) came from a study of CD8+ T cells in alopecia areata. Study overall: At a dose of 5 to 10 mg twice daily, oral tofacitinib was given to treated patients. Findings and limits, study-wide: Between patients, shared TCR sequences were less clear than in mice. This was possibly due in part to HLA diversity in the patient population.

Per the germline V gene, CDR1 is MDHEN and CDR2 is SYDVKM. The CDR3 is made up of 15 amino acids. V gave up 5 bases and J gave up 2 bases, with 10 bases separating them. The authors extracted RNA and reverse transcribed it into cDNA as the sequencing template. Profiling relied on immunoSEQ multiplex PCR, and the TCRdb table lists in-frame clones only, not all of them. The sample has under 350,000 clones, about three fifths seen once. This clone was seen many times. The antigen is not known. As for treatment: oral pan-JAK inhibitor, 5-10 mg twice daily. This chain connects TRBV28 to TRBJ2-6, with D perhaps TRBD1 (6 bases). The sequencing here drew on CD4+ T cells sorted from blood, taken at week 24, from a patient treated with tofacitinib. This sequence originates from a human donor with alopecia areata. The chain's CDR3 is CASSVDSPGANVLTF. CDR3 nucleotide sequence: TGTGCCAGCAGTGTGGACAGTCCTGGGGCCAACGTCCTGACTTTC.